This TCR beta chain originates from a study of blood T cell repertoires in COVID-19. CDR1 and CDR2 (germline): KGHDR, SFDVKD. V shed 12 bases, J shed 5 bases, and the junction held 11 bases outside the gene matches. The CDR3 has 14 amino acids. Everyone who took part was roughly 18 to 100 years old, and they came from 20 to 25 US areas. This clone was picked up a small number of times. Assay: immunoSEQ multiplex PCR; the TCRdb copy retains only in-frame clones and omits some. The sample has about 250,000 clones, 85% to 90% seen once. What was sequenced was PBMCs or T cells enriched from blood (not recorded which). The chain links TRBV24-1 to TRBJ2-2, with 7 bases that match TRBD2. The TCR was taken from a woman aged 18-30 years who had recovered from COVID-19. DNA for the CDR3: TGTGCCCCCGGGGCGGGGGATGGGACCGGGGAGCTGTTTTTT. Translated, it gives CAPGAGDGTGELFF.